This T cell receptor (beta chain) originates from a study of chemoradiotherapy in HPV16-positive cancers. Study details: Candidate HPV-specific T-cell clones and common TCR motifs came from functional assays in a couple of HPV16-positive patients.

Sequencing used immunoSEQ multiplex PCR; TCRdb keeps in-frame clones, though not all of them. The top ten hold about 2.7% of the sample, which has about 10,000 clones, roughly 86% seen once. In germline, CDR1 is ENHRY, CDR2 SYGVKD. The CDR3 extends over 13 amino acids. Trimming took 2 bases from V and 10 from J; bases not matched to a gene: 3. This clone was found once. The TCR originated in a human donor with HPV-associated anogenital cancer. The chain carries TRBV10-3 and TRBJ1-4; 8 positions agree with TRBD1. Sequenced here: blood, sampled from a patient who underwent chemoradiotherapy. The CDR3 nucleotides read TGTGCCATCAGTGAGGGACAGGGAGGAAAACTGTTTTTT. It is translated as CAISEGQGGKLFF.